Here is one TCR beta chain with its context. Antigen unknown. Only in-frame clones appear in the TCRdb table, and some are missing; sequencing was by immunoSEQ multiplex PCR. The sample has 35,000 to 40,000 clones, over 70% seen once. In germline, CDR1 is LNHDA, CDR2 SQIVND (reference sequence). After removal of 7 bases from V and 12 bases from J, the junction contained 13 bases not matched to a gene. This CDR3 comprises 14 residues. The data belong to a study of STAT5B mutations in CD4+ large granular lymphocyte leukemia. The overall study: Among healthy controls, a particular HLA allele went with more CDR3 'QG' motifs.

Points from the study as a whole: 8/27 top patient clones versus 2/35 control clones were TRBV06-family. The CD4+ versus CD8+ T-LGLL clonality difference may reflect limited sample size. No patients shared main leukemic clonotypes, though roughly 27% appeared at low frequency elsewhere.

The chain couples TRBV19 to TRBJ1-1; 11 nucleotides align to TRBD1. The clonotype was recovered from a human donor in good health. The specimen sequenced was CD4+ T cells from blood buffy coats. The CDR3 region has the DNA TGTGCCAGTACCATGGACAGGGGGCCCAGCCACACTTTCTTT. It specifies CASTMDRGPSHTFF.